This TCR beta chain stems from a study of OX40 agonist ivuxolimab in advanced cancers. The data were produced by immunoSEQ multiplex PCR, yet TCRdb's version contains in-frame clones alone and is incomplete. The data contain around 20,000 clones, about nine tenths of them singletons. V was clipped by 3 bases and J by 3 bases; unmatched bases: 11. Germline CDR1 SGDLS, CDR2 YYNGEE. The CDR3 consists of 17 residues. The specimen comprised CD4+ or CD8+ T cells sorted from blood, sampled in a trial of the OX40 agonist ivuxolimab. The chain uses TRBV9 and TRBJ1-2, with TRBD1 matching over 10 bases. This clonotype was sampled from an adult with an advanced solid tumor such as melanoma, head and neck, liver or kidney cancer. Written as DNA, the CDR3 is TGTGCCAGCAGCGGACGACAGGGGGCCGTTCTGGACTATGGCTACACCTTC. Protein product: CASSGRQGAVLDYGYTF.